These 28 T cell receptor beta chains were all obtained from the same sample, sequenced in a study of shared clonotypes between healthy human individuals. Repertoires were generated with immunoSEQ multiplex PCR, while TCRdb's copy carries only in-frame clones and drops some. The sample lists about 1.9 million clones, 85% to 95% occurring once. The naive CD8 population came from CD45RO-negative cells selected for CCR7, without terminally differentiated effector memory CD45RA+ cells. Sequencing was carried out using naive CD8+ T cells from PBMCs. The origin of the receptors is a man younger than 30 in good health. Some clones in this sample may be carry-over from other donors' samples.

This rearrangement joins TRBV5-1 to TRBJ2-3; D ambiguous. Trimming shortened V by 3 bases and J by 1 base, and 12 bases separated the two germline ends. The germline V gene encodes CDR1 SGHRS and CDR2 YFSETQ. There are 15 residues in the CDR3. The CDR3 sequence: CASSSSPAGTDTQYF. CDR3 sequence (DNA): TGCGCCAGCAGCTCGTCCCCGGCCGGCACAGATACGCAGTATTTT.

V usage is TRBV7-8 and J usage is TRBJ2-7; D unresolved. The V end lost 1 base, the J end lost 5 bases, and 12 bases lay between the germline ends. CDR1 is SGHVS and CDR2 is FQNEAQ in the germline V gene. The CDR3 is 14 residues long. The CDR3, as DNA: TGTGCCAGCAGCTTAGTGAGGCTGGGTAACGAGCAGTACTTC. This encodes CASSLVRLGNEQYF.

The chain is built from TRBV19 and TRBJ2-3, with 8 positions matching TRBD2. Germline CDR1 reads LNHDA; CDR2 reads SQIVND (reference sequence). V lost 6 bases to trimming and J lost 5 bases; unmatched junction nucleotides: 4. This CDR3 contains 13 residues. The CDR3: CASSGRAEDTQYF. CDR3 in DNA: TGTGCCAGTAGCGGGAGGGCTGAAGATACGCAGTATTTT.

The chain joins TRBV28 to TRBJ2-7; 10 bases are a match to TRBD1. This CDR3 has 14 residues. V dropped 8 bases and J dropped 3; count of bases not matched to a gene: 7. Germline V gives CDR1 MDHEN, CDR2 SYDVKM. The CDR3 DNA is TGTGCCAGCGCAGATCGGACAGGGGGCTACGAGCAGTACTTC. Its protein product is CASADRTGGYEQYF.

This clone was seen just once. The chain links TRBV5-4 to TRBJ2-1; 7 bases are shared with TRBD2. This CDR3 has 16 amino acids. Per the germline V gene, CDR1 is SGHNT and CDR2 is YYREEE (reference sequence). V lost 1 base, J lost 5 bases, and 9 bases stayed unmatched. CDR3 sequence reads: CASSLKRLAVDNEQFF. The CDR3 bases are TGTGCCAGCAGCTTGAAAAGACTAGCCGTGGACAATGAGCAGTTCTTC.

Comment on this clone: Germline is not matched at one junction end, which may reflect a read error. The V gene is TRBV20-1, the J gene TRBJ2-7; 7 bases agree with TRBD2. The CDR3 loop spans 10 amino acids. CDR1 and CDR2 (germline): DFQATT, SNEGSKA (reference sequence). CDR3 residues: CSAGGTGRDF. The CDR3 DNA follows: TGCAGTGCCGGAGGGACGGGGAGGGACTTC.

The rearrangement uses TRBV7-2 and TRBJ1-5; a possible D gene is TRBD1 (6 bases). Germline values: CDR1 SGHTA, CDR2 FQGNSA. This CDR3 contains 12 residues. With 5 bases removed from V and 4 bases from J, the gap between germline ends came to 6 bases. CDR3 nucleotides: TGTGCCAGCAGCACAGGGAATCAGCCCCAGCATTTT. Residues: CASSTGNQPQHF. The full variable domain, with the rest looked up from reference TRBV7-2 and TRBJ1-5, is GAGVSQSPSNKVTEKGKDVELRCDPISGHTALYWYRQSLGQGLEFLIYFQGNSAPDKSGLPSDRFSAERTGGSVSTLTIQRTQQEDSAVYLCASSTGNQPQHFGDGTRLSIL.

Here the CDR3 reads CASSLRLAVRTDTQYF. The CDR3 coding sequence is TGTGCCAGCAGCCTAAGACTAGCGGTTCGCACAGATACGCAGTATTTT. The rearrangement uses TRBV7-2 and TRBJ2-3; 9 bases are a match to TRBD2. Germline trimming cut 5 bases from V and 1 base from J; bases unmatched to any gene: 7. The CDR3 covers 16 residues. Germline CDR1 reads SGHTA; CDR2 reads FQGNSA.

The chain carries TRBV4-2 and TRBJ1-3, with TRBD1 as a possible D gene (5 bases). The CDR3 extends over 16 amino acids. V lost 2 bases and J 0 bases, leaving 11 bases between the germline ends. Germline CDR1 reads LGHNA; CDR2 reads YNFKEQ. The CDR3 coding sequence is TGTGCCAGCAGCCAAAAAGACAGTAACTCTGGAAACACCATATATTTT. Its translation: CASSQKDSNSGNTIYF.

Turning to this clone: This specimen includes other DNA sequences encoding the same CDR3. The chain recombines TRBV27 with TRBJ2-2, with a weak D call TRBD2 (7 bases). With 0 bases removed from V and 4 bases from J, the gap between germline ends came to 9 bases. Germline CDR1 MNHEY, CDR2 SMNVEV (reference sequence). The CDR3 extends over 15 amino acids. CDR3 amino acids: CASSLSRGGTGELFF. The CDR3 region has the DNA TGTGCCAGCAGTTTATCGAGGGGGGGCACCGGGGAGCTGTTTTTT.

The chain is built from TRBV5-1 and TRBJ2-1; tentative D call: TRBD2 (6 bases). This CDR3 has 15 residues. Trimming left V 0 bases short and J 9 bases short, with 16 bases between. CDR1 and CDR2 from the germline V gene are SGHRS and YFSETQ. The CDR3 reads CASSLDVRSGVEQFF. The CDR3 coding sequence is TGCGCCAGCAGCTTGGATGTGCGATCGGGAGTTGAGCAGTTCTTC.

The CDR3 region has the DNA TGTGCCAGTAGTATAAGTAGGGGAGGGCGAGATACGCAGTATTTT. This translates into CASSISRGGRDTQYF. The rearrangement uses TRBV19 and TRBJ2-3; 7 nucleotides align to TRBD2. The germline CDR1 and CDR2 sequences are LNHDA and SQIVND (reference sequence). The CDR3 is 15 residues long. V lost 2 bases and J lost 5; bases outside the gene matches: 7.

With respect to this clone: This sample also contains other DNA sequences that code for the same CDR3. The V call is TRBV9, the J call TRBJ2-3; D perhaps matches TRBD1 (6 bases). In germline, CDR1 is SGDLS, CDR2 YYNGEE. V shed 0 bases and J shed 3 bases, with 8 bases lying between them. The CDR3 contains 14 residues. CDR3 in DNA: TGTGCCAGCAGCGTAGGGGGGCGGACAGATACGCAGTATTTT. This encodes CASSVGGRTDTQYF.

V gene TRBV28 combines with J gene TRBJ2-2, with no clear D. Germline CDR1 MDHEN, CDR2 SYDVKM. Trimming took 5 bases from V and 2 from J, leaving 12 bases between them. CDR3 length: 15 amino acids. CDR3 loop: CASSADFSNTGELFF. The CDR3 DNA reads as TGTGCCAGCAGTGCTGACTTTTCCAACACCGGGGAGCTGTTTTTT.

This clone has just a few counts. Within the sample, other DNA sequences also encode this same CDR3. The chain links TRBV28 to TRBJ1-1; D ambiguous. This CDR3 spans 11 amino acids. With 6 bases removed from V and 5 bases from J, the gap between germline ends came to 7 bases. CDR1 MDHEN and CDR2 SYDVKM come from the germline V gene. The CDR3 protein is CASSVRTEAFF. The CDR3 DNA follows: TGTGCCAGCAGCGTGAGAACTGAAGCTTTCTTT.

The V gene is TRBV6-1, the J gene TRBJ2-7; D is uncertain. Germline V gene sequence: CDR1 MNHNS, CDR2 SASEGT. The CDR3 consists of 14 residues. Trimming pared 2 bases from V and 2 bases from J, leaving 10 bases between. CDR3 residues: CASSELGLTYEQYF. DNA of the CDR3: TGTGCCAGCAGTGAACTTGGCCTAACCTACGAGCAGTACTTC.

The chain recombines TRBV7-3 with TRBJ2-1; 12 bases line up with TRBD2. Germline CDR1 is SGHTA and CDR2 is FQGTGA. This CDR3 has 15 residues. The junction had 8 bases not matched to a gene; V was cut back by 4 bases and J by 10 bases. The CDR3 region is CASSSDGLAGSEQFF. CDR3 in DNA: TGTGCCAGCAGCTCGGACGGACTAGCGGGATCCGAGCAGTTCTTC.

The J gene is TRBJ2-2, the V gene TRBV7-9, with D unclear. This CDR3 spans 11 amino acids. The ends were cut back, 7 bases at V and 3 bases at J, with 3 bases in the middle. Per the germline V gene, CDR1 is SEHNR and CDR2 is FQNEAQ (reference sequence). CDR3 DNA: TGTGCCAGCAAATACACCGGGGAGCTGTTTTTT. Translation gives CASKYTGELFF.

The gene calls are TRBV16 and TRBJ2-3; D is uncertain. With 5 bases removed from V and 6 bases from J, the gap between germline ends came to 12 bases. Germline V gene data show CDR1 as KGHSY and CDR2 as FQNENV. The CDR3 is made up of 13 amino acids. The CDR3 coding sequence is TGTGCCAGCAGCTACCGGCCCTCTGATACGCAGTATTTT. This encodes CASSYRPSDTQYF.

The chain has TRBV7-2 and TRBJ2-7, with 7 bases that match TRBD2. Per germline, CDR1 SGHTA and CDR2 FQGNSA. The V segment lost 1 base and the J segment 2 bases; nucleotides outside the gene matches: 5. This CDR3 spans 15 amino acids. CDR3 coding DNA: TGTGCCAGCAGCTTAGGCGGGAGAGCCCCCTACGAGCAGTACTTC. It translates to CASSLGGRAPYEQYF.

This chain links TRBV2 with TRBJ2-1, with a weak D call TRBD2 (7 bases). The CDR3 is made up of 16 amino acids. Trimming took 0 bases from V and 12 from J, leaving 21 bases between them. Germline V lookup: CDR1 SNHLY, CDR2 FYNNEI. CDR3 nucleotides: TGTGCCAGCAGTGAAGCGGGGGCGGGAGAGTTAAGGGGGCAGTTCTTC. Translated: CASSEAGAGELRGQFF.

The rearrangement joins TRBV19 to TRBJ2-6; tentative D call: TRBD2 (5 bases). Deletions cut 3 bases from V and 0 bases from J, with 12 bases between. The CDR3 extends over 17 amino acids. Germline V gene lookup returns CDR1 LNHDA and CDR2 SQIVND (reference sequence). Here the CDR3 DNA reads TGTGCCAGTAGTATGAGGGTGGGGTTCTCTGGGGCCAACGTCCTGACTTTC. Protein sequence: CASSMRVGFSGANVLTF.

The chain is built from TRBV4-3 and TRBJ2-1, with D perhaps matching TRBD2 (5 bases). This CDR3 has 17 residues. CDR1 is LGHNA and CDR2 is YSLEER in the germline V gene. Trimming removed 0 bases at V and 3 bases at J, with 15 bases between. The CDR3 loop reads CASSQDQFDAGYNEQFF. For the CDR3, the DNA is TGCGCCAGCAGCCAAGATCAATTCGATGCGGGCTACAATGAGCAGTTCTTC.

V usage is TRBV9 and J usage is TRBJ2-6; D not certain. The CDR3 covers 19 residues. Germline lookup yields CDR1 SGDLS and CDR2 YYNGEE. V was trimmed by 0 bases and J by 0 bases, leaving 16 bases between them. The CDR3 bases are TGTGCCAGCAGCGTAGCTCACAGCCCGTTTTACTCTGGGGCCAACGTCCTGACTTTC. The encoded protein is CASSVAHSPFYSGANVLTF.

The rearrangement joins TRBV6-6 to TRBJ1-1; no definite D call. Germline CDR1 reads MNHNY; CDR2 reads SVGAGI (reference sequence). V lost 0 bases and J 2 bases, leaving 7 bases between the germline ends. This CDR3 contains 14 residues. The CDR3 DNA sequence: TGTGCCAGCAGTTACTCGAGGGAAAACACTGAAGCTTTCTTT. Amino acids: CASSYSRENTEAFF.

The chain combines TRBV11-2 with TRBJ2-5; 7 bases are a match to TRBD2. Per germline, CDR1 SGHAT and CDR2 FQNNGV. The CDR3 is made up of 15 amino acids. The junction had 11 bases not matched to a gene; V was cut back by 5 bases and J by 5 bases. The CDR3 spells CASSAGTTQRETQYF. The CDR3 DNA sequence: TGTGCCAGCAGCGCTGGGACTACACAACGGGAGACCCAGTACTTC.

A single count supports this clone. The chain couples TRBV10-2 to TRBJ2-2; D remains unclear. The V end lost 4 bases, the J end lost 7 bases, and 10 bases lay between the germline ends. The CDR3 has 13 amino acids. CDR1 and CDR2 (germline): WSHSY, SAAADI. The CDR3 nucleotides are TGCGCCAGCAGTGTCACCGGAAGCGGGGAGCTGTTTTTT. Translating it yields CASSVTGSGELFF.

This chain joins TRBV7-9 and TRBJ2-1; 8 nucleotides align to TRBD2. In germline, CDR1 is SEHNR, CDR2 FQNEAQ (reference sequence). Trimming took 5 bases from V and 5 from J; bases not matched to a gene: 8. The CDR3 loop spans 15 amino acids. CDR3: CASSRSGSVNNEQFF. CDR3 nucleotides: TGTGCCAGCAGCCGCAGCGGGAGCGTCAACAATGAGCAGTTCTTC.